There are a few counts of the clone carrying this T cell receptor beta chain. The antigen is unknown. This sample is part of a study of spatial heterogeneity in lung cancer. Points from the study as a whole: Counts that tracked tumor mutation counts were those of expanded intratumoral alpha and beta TCRs.

TCRdb reanalysed the 5' RACE reads using MiXCR and keeps one entry per CDR3 protein. The data show around 5,400 distinct CDR3 sequences, roughly 8% seen once. Documented time point: sample taken at primary tumor resection. The receptor was derived from a female donor with early-stage non-small cell lung cancer. Sequenced here: lung tumor tissue, sampled at surgery.

The CDR3 DNA reads as TGTGCCAGCAGCGGACGACTTGGCCGAGAGAGCACAGATACGCAGTATTTT. Amino acid sequence: CASSGRLGRESTDTQYF. The V call is TRBV5-4, the J call TRBJ2-3; no clear D. The CDR3 sequence is 17 residues long. V was trimmed by 4 bases and J by 0 bases, leaving 18 bases between them. Germline CDR1 is SGHNT and CDR2 is YYREEE (reference sequence).